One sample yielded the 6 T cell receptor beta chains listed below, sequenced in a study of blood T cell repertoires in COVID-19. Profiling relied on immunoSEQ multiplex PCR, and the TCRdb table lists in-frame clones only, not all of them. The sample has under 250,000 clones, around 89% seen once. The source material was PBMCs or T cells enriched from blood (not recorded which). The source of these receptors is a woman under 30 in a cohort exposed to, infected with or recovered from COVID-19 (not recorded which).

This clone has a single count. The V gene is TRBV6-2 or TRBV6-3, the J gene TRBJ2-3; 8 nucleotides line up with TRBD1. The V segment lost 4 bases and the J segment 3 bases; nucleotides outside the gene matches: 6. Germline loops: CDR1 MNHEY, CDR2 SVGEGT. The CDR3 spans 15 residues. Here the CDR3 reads CASSFGQGRTDTQYF. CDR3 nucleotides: TGTGCCAGCAGTTTCGGACAGGGAAGAACAGATACGCAGTATTTT.

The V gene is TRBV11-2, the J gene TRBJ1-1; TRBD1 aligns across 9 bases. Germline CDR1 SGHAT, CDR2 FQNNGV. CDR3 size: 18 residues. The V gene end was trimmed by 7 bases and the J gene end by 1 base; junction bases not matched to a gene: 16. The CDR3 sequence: CASNILPGQGPWNTEAFF. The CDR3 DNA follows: TGTGCCAGCAACATTTTACCGGGACAGGGACCCTGGAACACTGAAGCTTTCTTT.

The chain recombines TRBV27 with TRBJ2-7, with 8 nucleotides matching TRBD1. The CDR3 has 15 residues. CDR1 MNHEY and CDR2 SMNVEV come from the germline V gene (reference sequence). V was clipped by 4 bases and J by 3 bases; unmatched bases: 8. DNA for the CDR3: TGTGCCAGCAGTTCCGGGACAGGACTACTCTACGAGCAGTACTTC. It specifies CASSSGTGLLYEQYF.

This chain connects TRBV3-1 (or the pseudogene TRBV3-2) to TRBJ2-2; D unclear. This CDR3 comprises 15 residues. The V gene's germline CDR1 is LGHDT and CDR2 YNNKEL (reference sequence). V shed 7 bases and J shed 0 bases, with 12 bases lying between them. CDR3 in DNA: TGTGCCAGCACCCTTTACACCTCGAACACCGGGGAGCTGTTTTTT. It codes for CASTLYTSNTGELFF.

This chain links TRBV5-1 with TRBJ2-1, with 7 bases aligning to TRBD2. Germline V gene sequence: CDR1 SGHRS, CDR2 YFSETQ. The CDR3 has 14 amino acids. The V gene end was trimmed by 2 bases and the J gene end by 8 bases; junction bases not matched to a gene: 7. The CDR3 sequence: CASSLAGTWDEQFF. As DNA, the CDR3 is TGCGCCAGCAGCTTAGCGGGAACCTGGGATGAGCAGTTCTTC.

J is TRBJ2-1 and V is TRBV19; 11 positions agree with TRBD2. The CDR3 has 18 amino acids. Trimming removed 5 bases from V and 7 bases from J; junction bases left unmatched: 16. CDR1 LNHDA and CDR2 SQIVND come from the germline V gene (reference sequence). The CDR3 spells CASSPGTSGASTGNEQFF. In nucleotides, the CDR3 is TGTGCCAGTAGTCCCGGGACTAGCGGCGCCTCCACGGGGAATGAGCAGTTCTTC. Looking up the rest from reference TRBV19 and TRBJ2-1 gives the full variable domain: DGGITQSPKYLFRKEGQNVTLSCEQNLNHDAMYWYRQDPGQGLRLIYYSQIVNDFQKGDIAEGYSVSREKKESFPLTVTSAQKNPTAFYLCASSPGTSGASTGNEQFFGPGTRLTVL.